One and the same sample provided the 6 T cell receptor beta chains below, sequenced in a study of T cells in women clearing cervical HPV infection listed by TCRdb under 2018. The library was made by the immunoSEQ multiplex PCR assay. Here the immuneACCESS table is served through TCRdb, limited to in-frame sequences with V and J called. Missing clones are a known gap in these copies; in checked studies unresolved V genes cover under half, and the rest lacks a known reason. The table for this sample records 30,000 to 40,000 clones. The leading ten clones occupy about 7.2% of the sample. Input material: blood buffy coat. The receptors stem from a woman between 18 and 69 years old with a cervical HPV16 infection that either progressed to CIN3+ or cleared (not recorded which).

Turning to this clone: Read data end 3 residues before the CDR3 end; the end is taken from the germline J gene. V gene TRBV7-8 combines with J gene TRBJ2-5, with a possible D match to TRBD2 (6 bases). Trimming pared 5 bases from V and 5 bases from J, leaving 12 bases between. CDR1 SGHVS and CDR2 FQNEAQ come from the germline V gene. This CDR3 contains 13 residues. This CDR3 is CASSLRRGETQYF. The part of the CDR3 DNA that was read is TGTGCCAGCAGCCTTAGGCGGGGTGAGACC. Complete variable domain (other parts from reference TRBV7-8 and TRBJ2-5): GAGVSQSPRYKVAKRGQDVALRCDPISGHVSLFWYQQALGQGPEFLTYFQNEAQLDKSGLPSDRFFAERPEGSVSTLKIQRTQQEDSAVYLCASSLRRGETQYFGPGTRLLVL.

For this clone: A read error may account for a junction end that differs from germline. The CDR3 is cut off 3 residues early in the read; its end comes from the germline J gene. J is TRBJ2-3 and V is TRBV4-2, with 12 positions matching TRBD2. CDR1 is LGHNA, CDR2 YNFKEQ, per germline. The CDR3 is 15 amino acids. Partial CDR3 DNA: TGCGCCAGCAGCCAACAGACTAGCGGGGGAGATACG. Protein product: CASSQQTSGGDT. The CDR3 in full is CASSQQTSGGDTQYF.

Points on this clone: The read falls 3 residues short of the CDR3 end, and the missing part is taken from the germline J gene. The J gene is TRBJ2-3, the V gene TRBV5-4; 8 nucleotides line up with TRBD2. V gave up 1 base and J gave up 6 bases; unmatched junction bases: 4. Germline CDR1 is SGHNT and CDR2 is YYREEE (reference sequence). This CDR3 region has 14 residues. The sequenced CDR3 bases are TGTGCCAGCAGCTTGACTAGCGGATCCGATACG. Translation: CASSLTSGSDT. The complete CDR3 reads CASSLTSGSDTQYF.

Concerning this clone: Sequencing ends 3 residues short of the CDR3 end; the germline J gene provides the rest. J is TRBJ1-2 and V is TRBV19, with D possibly being TRBD1 (6 bases). With 4 bases removed from V and 4 bases from J, the gap between germline ends came to 13 bases. This CDR3 has 14 amino acids. The germline V gene encodes CDR1 LNHDA and CDR2 SQIVND (reference sequence). CDR3 bases read: TGTGCCAGTAGTACGCAGACAGGATCCTATGGC. Its translation: CASSTQTGSYG. The entire CDR3 protein is CASSTQTGSYGYTF.

A note on this clone: From the germline J gene comes the end of the CDR3, since the read stops 3 residues before it. The V gene is TRBV12-3 or TRBV12-4, the J gene TRBJ2-3, with TRBD2 identical over 7 bases. The trim removed 5 bases at V and 0 bases at J, leaving 11 bases unmatched. The CDR3 totals 17 residues. CDR3 loop: CASSPPGLTTSTDTQYF. The sequenced CDR3 bases are TGTGCCAGCAGTCCCCCGGGACTAACCACTAGCACAGATACG.

With regard to this clone: The CDR3 extends 3 residues past the end of the read, so its final part is completed from the germline J gene. The genes are TRBV5-1 and TRBJ1-1; perhaps TRBD1 as D (5 bases). Germline V lookup: CDR1 SGHRS, CDR2 YFSETQ. The V end lost 4 bases, the J end lost 0 bases, and 13 bases lay between the germline ends. This CDR3 is built from 15 residues. The CDR3: CASSPQAGLNTEAFF. The covered CDR3 bases are TGCGCCAGCAGCCCGCAGGCAGGGCTGAACACTGAA.